A selection of T cell receptor beta chains follows, all from one sample in a study of CD8 T cells in ankylosing spondylitis. TCRdb passed the 5' RACE reads through MiXCR, listing each CDR3 protein once. This sample yields roughly 670,000 distinct CDR3 sequences, of which roughly 19% are seen a single time; under 20% belongs to the top ten. Sequences were obtained from blood, either unsorted or a sorted T cell fraction (not recorded which). These receptor sequences come from a male donor with ankylosing spondylitis. Each CDR3 is given with its conserved first and last residue. A D gene is named only where the DNA matches it firmly. A row's size may be missing; if present it is once, few, many or a size class.

D,size,V,J,CDR3,DNA
TRBD1,few,TRBV12-5,TRBJ1-1,CASGQGTGSRTNTEAFF,TGTGCTAGTGGCCAAGGGACAGGGAGTCGGACGAACACTGAAGCTTTCTTT
TRBD2,few,TRBV10-3,TRBJ2-7,CAISESAGLAAYEQYF,TGTGCCATCAGTGAGTCGGCGGGACTAGCTGCCTACGAGCAGTACTTC
.,few,TRBV11-2,TRBJ2-2,CASSLVGQIALKELFF,TGTGCCAGCAGCTTAGTGGGGCAGATAGCCTTGAAGGAGCTGTTTTTT
.,few,TRBV6-2/TRBV6-3,TRBJ1-4,CASSYWQGGEKLFF,TGTGCCAGCAGTTACTGGCAGGGAGGCGAAAAACTGTTTTTT
.,few,TRBV7-9,TRBJ1-5,CASSFGEEQPQHF,TGTGCCAGCAGCTTCGGGGAGGAACAGCCCCAGCATTTT
.,few,TRBV6-1,TRBJ2-1,CASSTLLAYNEQFF,TGTGCCAGCTCAACTCTCCTAGCGTACAATGAGCAGTTCTTC
TRBD2,.,TRBV7-2,TRBJ2-2,CASSAPGLGPTGELFF,TGTGCCAGCAGCGCCCCGGGACTAGGCCCCACCGGGGAGCTGTTTTTT
.,few,TRBV4-2,TRBJ2-5,CASSQDGPRSETQYF,TGTGCCAGCAGCCAAGATGGGCCTCGGTCGGAGACCCAGTACTTC
TRBD2,.,TRBV15,TRBJ2-1,CATSRAGTRPYNEQFF,TGTGCCACCAGCAGAGCCGGGACTAGGCCTTACAATGAGCAGTTCTTC
.,.,TRBV12-3/TRBV12-4,TRBJ2-7,CASSLSGMGSYEQYF,TGTGCCAGCAGTTTATCAGGGATGGGCTCCTACGAGCAGTACTTC
.,.,TRBV2,TRBJ2-1,CASSSPVGTYNEQFF,TGTGCCAGCAGTAGTCCAGTAGGGACCTACAATGAGCAGTTCTTC
.,.,TRBV5-1,TRBJ1-1,CASSPYDNTEAFF,TGCGCCAGCAGCCCATACGACAACACTGAAGCTTTCTTT
.,few,TRBV7-2,TRBJ1-2,CASSLLGADDLGYTF,TGTGCCAGCAGCTTATTGGGGGCAGACGACCTTGGCTACACCTTC
TRBD2,few,TRBV15,TRBJ2-1,CATNGGALNEQFF,TGTGCCACCAACGGGGGGGCCCTTAATGAGCAGTTCTTC
.,.,TRBV20-1,TRBJ1-2,CSARDRWGGGYTF,TGCAGTGCTAGAGATCGGTGGGGAGGTGGCTACACCTTC
TRBD2,.,TRBV29-1,TRBJ2-3,CSSLRRRPGLAGFTQYF,TGCAGCTCCTTACGAAGAAGGCCGGGACTAGCGGGATTTACGCAGTATTTT
.,few,TRBV14,TRBJ2-3,CASSHPSGTGSTDTQYF,TGTGCCAGCAGCCACCCGAGCGGGACAGGTAGCACAGATACGCAGTATTTT
.,.,TRBV12-3/TRBV12-4,TRBJ2-1,CASRYDPNEQFF,TGTGCCAGCAGATACGACCCCAATGAGCAGTTCTTC
.,few,TRBV21-1,TRBJ2-1,CASLHEQFF,TGTGCCAGCTTGCATGAGCAGTTCTTC
TRBD2,.,TRBV4-2,TRBJ2-7,CASSQGLAGGSKEQYF,TGTGCCAGCAGCCAAGGGCTAGCGGGAGGTTCTAAGGAGCAGTACTTC
TRBD2,.,TRBV12-3/TRBV12-4,TRBJ2-1,CASNMGGLEANEQFF,TGTGCCAGCAACATGGGGGGACTAGAGGCCAATGAGCAGTTCTTC
.,many,TRBV5-1,TRBJ2-1,CASSLYRDNEQFF,TGCGCCAGCAGCTTGTACAGGGACAATGAGCAGTTCTTC
.,.,TRBV5-1,TRBJ2-2,CASSTAEKGTGELFF,TGCGCCAGCAGCACCGCGGAAAAGGGGACCGGGGAGCTGTTTTTT
.,.,TRBV20-1,TRBJ2-7,CSASGTLSYEQYF,TGCAGTGCTAGCGGGACATTATCCTACGAGCAGTACTTC
TRBD1,few,TRBV27,TRBJ1-2,CASSFSVRTGGSRHGYTF,TGTGCCAGCAGTTTTTCCGTAAGGACAGGGGGTTCGAGGCATGGCTACACCTTC
.,many,TRBV12-3/TRBV12-4,TRBJ1-1,CASRSQYTEAFF,TGTGCCAGCAGGTCCCAATACACTGAAGCTTTCTTT
.,.,TRBV20-1,TRBJ1-2,CSAKVTPGHNYGYTF,TGCAGCGCCAAAGTCACCCCGGGACATAACTATGGCTACACCTTC
.,.,TRBV5-6,TRBJ1-2,CASSLNVKGVDYGYTF,TGTGCCAGCAGCTTGAATGTTAAGGGAGTCGACTATGGCTACACCTTC
.,many,TRBV12-3/TRBV12-4,TRBJ2-2,CASTLNGELFF,TGTGCCAGCACCCTTAACGGGGAGCTGTTTTTT
TRBD2,.,TRBV3-1,TRBJ2-7,CACSQRPTSGSSYEQYF,TGTGCCTGCAGCCAACGCCCGACTAGCGGGTCCTCCTACGAGCAGTACTTC
TRBD1,.,TRBV29-1,TRBJ1-2,CSVPRSGTGAIRDYGYTF,TGCAGCGTCCCCCGCTCCGGGACAGGGGCCATAAGAGACTATGGCTACACCTTC
TRBD2,many,TRBV12-3/TRBV12-4,TRBJ2-1,CASSSAGGSYNEQFF,TGCGCCAGCAGCTCCGCGGGGGGCTCCTACAATGAGCAGTTCTTC
.,few,TRBV30,TRBJ2-1,CAWSVTTYNEQFF,TGTGCCTGGAGTGTAACAACCTACAATGAGCAGTTCTTC
TRBD1,.,TRBV5-5,TRBJ2-2,CASSVRDRNTGELFF,TGTGCCAGCAGCGTCCGGGACAGAAACACCGGGGAGCTGTTTTTT
.,few,TRBV29-1,TRBJ1-2,CSVGGSQGQNYGYTF,TGCAGCGTTGGGGGTTCCCAGGGGCAGAACTATGGCTACACCTTC
TRBD2,.,TRBV9,TRBJ2-1,CASSVEAGRTYNEQFF,TGTGCCAGCAGCGTAGAAGCGGGACGTACCTACAATGAGCAGTTCTTC
.,few,TRBV10-1,TRBJ2-7,CASSESRGSYEQYF,TGCGCCAGCAGTGAGTCCCGCGGCTCCTACGAGCAGTACTTC
TRBD1,.,TRBV20-1,TRBJ2-2,CSARDSTRDRNTGELFF,TGCAGTGCTAGAGACTCGACCCGGGACAGAAACACCGGGGAGCTGTTTTTT
.,few,TRBV21-1,TRBJ2-7,CASSKAGTGVYEQYF,TGTGCCAGCAGCAAAGCCGGGACAGGGGTGTACGAGCAGTACTTC
.,.,TRBV27,TRBJ2-7,CASTKSGYLASYEQYF,TGTGCCAGCACAAAATCAGGGTATTTGGCTTCCTACGAGCAGTACTTC
.,.,TRBV10-3,TRBJ1-3,CAIGRAVDTIYF,TGTGCCATCGGGAGAGCGGTGGACACCATATATTTT
TRBD2,.,TRBV12-3/TRBV12-4,TRBJ2-7,CASSFSIRQRLAGGTYEKYF,TGTGCCAGCAGTTTCAGTATAAGGCAAAGACTAGCGGGGGGGACCTACGAGAAGTACTTC
TRBD1,.,TRBV30,TRBJ1-4,CAWSRNRGTNEKLFF,TGTGCCTGGAGCCGGAACAGGGGGACTAATGAAAAACTGTTTTTT
TRBD1,many,TRBV12-3/TRBV12-4,TRBJ2-1,CASSIPGQPYNEQFF,TGTGCCAGCAGTATCCCGGGACAGCCCTACAATGAGCAGTTCTTC
.,.,TRBV6-1,TRBJ2-1,CASSPTVARREQFF,TGTGCCAGCAGCCCGACCGTAGCACGACGTGAGCAGTTCTTC
.,few,TRBV5-1,TRBJ2-2,CASSMARGDTGELFF,TGCGCCAGCAGCATGGCGCGGGGCGACACCGGGGAGCTGTTTTTT
.,many,TRBV7-2,TRBJ2-4,CASSLTVNREGIQYF,TGTGCCAGCAGCCTAACCGTGAATAGGGAAGGCATTCAGTACTTC
TRBD1,few,TRBV12-3/TRBV12-4,TRBJ1-2,CASSLSRDRGIGGYTF,TGTGCCAGCAGTTTAAGCAGGGACAGGGGAATCGGTGGCTACACCTTC
TRBD1,.,TRBV9,TRBJ2-2,CASSVASDRGTGELFF,TGTGCCAGCAGCGTAGCTTCGGACAGGGGGACCGGGGAGCTGTTTTTT